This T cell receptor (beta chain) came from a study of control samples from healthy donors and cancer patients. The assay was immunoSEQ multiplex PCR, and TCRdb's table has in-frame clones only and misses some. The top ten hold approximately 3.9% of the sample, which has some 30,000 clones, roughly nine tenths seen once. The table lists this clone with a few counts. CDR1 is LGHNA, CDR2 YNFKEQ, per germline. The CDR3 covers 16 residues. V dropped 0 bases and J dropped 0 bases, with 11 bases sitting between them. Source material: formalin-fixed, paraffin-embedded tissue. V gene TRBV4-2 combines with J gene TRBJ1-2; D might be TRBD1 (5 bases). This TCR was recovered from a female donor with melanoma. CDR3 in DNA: TGTGCCAGCAGCCAAGACTACGGGGCTTCTAACTATGGCTACACCTTC. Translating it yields CASSQDYGASNYGYTF.